This T cell receptor beta chain was sequenced in a study of spatial heterogeneity in lung cancer. Study information: Consistently, beta-chain sequences turned up in larger numbers than alpha-chain sequences did. For tumor regions, TCR transcript counts showed a strong correlation with a T cell module score derived from matched bulk RNA-seq. Study results and limitations: Within tumors, counts of expanded alpha and beta TCRs tracked tumor mutation counts.

The table lists this clonotype with many counts. What it recognizes is unknown. TCR cDNA molecules each carried a unique molecular identifier. One entry per CDR3 protein, called by TCRdb with MiXCR from the 5' RACE reads. The table lists some 16,000 distinct CDR3 sequences, nearly 7% of them singletons. Time point defined: sample taken at primary tumor resection. Losses at the gene ends were 8 bases for V and 1 base for J; bases not matched to a gene: 6. This CDR3 contains 15 residues. Germline V gene sequence: CDR1 MNHEY, CDR2 SMNVEV (reference sequence). This material consisted of lung tumor tissue, taken at surgery. J is TRBJ2-7 and V is TRBV27, with 12 bases fitting TRBD2. The sequence was collected from a female donor with early-stage non-small cell lung cancer. Written as DNA, the CDR3 is TGTGCCAGCTCCTGGCTAGCGGGGGGGTCCTACGAGCAGTACTTC. Translation: CASSWLAGGSYEQYF.